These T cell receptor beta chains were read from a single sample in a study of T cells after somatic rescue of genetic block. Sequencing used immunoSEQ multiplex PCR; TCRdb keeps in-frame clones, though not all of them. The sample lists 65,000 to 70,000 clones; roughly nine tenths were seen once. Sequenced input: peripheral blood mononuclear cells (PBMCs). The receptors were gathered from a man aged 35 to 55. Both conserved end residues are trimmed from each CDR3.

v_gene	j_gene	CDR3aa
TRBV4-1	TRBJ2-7	ASRRGDRDAYEQY
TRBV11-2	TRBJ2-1	ASRNRASGRNEQF
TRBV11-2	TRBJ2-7	ASSLRRVIYEQY
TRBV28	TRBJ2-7	ASSFISSYEQY
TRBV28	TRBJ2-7	ASSWDRDGGEQY
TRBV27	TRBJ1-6	ASTTGRNSPLH
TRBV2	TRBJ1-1	ASTEQRLNTEAF
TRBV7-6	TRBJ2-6	ASSVQTGGFGANVLT
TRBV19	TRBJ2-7	ASKFGGTGSSYEQY
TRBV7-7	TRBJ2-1	ASSPPGGGQF
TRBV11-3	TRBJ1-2	ASSSTGGHGYT
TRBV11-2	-	ASSLEAGSYEQY
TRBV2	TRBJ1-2	ASTGTYGYT
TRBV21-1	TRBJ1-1	ASSPRAGRLLEAF
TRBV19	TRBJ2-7	ASSSSGNYEQY
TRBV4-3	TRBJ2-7	ASSQDVSGTQEALGDEQY
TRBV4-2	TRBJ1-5	ASSPTGTGIQPQH
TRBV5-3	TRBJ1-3	ARSFGGVIGNTIY
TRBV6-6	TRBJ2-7	ASRPRQGSYEQY
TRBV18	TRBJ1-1	ASSGTGDTEAF
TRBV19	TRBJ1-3	ASSILTTSSGNTIY
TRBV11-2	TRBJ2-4	ASSLGSGIAKNIQY
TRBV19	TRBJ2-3	ASEDSTDTQY
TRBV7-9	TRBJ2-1	ASSPSRGRSYNEQF
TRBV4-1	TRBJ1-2	ASSQDARGPVGGYT
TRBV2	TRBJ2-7	ASSEAPGQGASPSYEQY
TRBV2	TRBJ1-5	ASSNSNQPQH
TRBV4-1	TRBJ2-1	ASSPTQGALSYNEQF
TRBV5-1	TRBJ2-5	ASSSAIVQY
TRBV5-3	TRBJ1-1	ASSHFGQLNTEAF
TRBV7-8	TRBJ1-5	ASSLSGSSNQPQH
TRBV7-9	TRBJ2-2	ASSHPLTSATGELF
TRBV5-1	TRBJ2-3	ATQTGAGADTQY
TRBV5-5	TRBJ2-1	ASSLGRDNSGYYNEQF
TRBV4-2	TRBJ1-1	ASSQDQGWGGKGAF
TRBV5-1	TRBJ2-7	ASSLGTSGEYAQY
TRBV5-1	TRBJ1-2	ASSLFLGDYGYT
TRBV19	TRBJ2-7	ASAPGTGPYEQY
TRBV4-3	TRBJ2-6	ASSQDQPVGSGANVLT
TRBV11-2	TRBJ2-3	ASSTPPRGNTQY
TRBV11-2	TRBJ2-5	ASSLDWDSRQETQY
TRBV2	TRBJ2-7	ASRSGQGSYEQY
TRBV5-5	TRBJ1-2	ASSLYRGSYGYT
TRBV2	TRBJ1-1	ASRYSITEAF
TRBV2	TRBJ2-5	ASSAQETQY